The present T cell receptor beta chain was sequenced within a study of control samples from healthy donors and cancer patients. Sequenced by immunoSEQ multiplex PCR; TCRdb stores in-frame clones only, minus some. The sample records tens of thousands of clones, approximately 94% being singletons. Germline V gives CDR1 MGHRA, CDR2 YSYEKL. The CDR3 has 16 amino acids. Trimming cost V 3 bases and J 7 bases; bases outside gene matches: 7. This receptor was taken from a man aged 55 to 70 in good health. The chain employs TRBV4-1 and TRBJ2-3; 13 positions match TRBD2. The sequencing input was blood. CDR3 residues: CASSQALAGGPHTQYF. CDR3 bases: TGCGCCAGCAGCCAGGCACTAGCGGGAGGGCCGCATACGCAGTATTTT.